The source of this TCR beta chain is a study of blood T cell repertoires in COVID-19. Study background: Specimens from acute and convalescent COVID-19 originated in the United States, Italy and Spain. From T cells, B-cell-depleted T cells, or PBMCs came the material, which was cDNA or gDNA.

Germline V gene sequence: CDR1 SGHRS, CDR2 YFSETQ. The CDR3 length is 14 residues. With 3 bases clipped from V and 4 bases from J, the junction kept 4 bases outside the gene matches. During active infection, Seattle patients enrolled and were then monitored through disease. The authors' processing: Scientists estimated how many nucleated cells there were by amplifying reference gene primers. Method: immunoSEQ multiplex PCR; TCRdb's copy keeps in-frame clones and lacks some. From that table come the V and J calls and clone size; the DNA was used to work out D and trimming. The data hold fewer than 250,000 clones, with 80% to 95% observed a single time.

This sequence joins TRBV5-1 and TRBJ2-5, with 9 bases aligning to TRBD1. The receptor comes from a young man with COVID-19, enrolled during active disease. Source material: peripheral blood. Here the CDR3 reads CASSSGTGRETQYF. The CDR3 coding sequence is TGCGCCAGCAGCTCGGGGACAGGGAGAGAGACCCAGTACTTC.